The following is a T cell receptor (beta chain) sequence with its context. The sample belongs to a study of technical replicates of blood from several donors. Using immunoSEQ multiplex PCR, the repertoire was profiled, and TCRdb retains in-frame clones only, with some absent. The sample has around 12,000 clones, around nine tenths seen once. CDR1 SGHRS and CDR2 YFSETQ come from the germline V gene. The CDR3 is 16 residues long. V was cut by 4 bases and J by 2 bases, with 16 bases left in between. The sample taken for sequencing was PBMCs. This receptor was obtained from a human donor in good health. This chain joins TRBV5-1 and TRBJ2-1; D may be TRBD2 (6 bases). CDR3 in amino acids: CASSPETTRTYNEQFF. Written as DNA, the CDR3 is TGCGCCAGCAGCCCTGAAACGACTAGGACCTACAATGAGCAGTTCTTC.